These T cell receptor beta chains were read from a single sample in a study of cytotoxic CD8 clonotypes in ibrutinib-treated CLL. Sequencing was performed with immunoSEQ multiplex PCR; in TCRdb, only in-frame clones are kept and a portion is missing. The sample includes under 150,000 clones, around 82% seen only once; the top ten take roughly 7.2%. The material was PBMCs, obtained after 36 months of ibrutinib treatment. The origin of the receptors is a human donor with chronic lymphocytic leukemia. CDR3s include the opening cysteine and the closing phenylalanine or tryptophan. A D gene is named only where the DNA matches it firmly. Clone sizes are given selectively: once, few, many, or a class where the clone is expanded.

CDR3 protein: CASSRGTSGTGELFF; CDR3 DNA: TGCGCCAGCAGCCGGGGGACTAGCGGTACCGGGGAGCTGTTTTTT; clone size: once; V gene: TRBV4-1; CDR3 length: 15; D gene: TRBD2; J gene: TRBJ2-2
CDR3 protein: CASSLEAGGTYGYTF; CDR3 DNA: TGCGCCAGCAGCTTGGAGGCAGGGGGCACCTATGGCTACACCTTC; clone size: once; V gene: TRBV5-1; CDR3 length: 15; D gene: TRBD1; J gene: TRBJ1-2
CDR3 protein: CASSDPWQGSNTGELFF; CDR3 DNA: TGTGCCAGCAGTGACCCATGGCAGGGCTCGAACACCGGGGAGCTGTTTTTT; clone size: NA; V gene: TRBV25-1; CDR3 length: 17; D gene: NA; J gene: TRBJ2-2
CDR3 protein: CASSGSMGGLSWDEAFF; CDR3 DNA: TGTGCCAGCAGTGGATCCATGGGGGGGCTCTCTTGGGATGAAGCTTTCTTT; clone size: NA; V gene: TRBV25-1; CDR3 length: 17; D gene: NA; J gene: TRBJ1-1
CDR3 protein: CASRRLARSETQYF; CDR3 DNA: TGTGCCAGCAGAAGGCTAGCGCGCTCGGAGACCCAGTACTTC; clone size: NA; V gene: TRBV27; CDR3 length: 14; D gene: NA; J gene: TRBJ2-5
CDR3 protein: CASSLQGPSYEQYF; CDR3 DNA: TGTGCCAGCAGTTTACAGGGTCCCTCCTACGAGCAGTACTTC; clone size: NA; V gene: TRBV6-6; CDR3 length: 14; D gene: NA; J gene: TRBJ2-7
CDR3 protein: CASSQVGGRAGSYEQYF; CDR3 DNA: TGCGCCAGCAGCCAAGTCGGCGGGAGGGCCGGCTCCTACGAGCAGTACTTC; clone size: NA; V gene: TRBV4-1; CDR3 length: 17; D gene: TRBD2; J gene: TRBJ2-7
CDR3 protein: CAWSVQAIEQFF; CDR3 DNA: TGTGCCTGGAGTGTCCAGGCGATTGAGCAGTTCTTC; clone size: NA; V gene: TRBV30; CDR3 length: 12; D gene: NA; J gene: TRBJ2-1
CDR3 protein: CASSLAVFTGVNTEAFF; CDR3 DNA: TGTGCCAGCAGCTTGGCGGTCTTTACAGGGGTGAACACTGAAGCTTTCTTT; clone size: NA; V gene: TRBV5-8; CDR3 length: 17; D gene: TRBD1; J gene: TRBJ1-1
CDR3 protein: CASSSLSEQYF; CDR3 DNA: TGTGCCAGCAGCTCTCTGAGCGAGCAGTACTTC; clone size: NA; V gene: TRBV5-6; CDR3 length: 11; D gene: NA; J gene: TRBJ2-7
CDR3 protein: CASSPFRDDNSPLHF; CDR3 DNA: TGTGCCAGCTCACCCTTTAGGGACGATAATTCACCCCTCCACTTT; clone size: NA; V gene: TRBV18; CDR3 length: 15; D gene: NA; J gene: TRBJ1-6
CDR3 protein: CASSLGTDIYGYTF; CDR3 DNA: TGTGCCAGCAGCTTGGGGACAGACATCTATGGCTACACCTTC; clone size: NA; V gene: TRBV5-6; CDR3 length: 14; D gene: NA; J gene: TRBJ1-2
CDR3 protein: CASSPGTTYEQYF; CDR3 DNA: TGCGCCAGCAGCCCCGGGACTACCTACGAGCAGTACTTC; clone size: few; V gene: TRBV5-1; CDR3 length: 13; D gene: TRBD2; J gene: TRBJ2-7
CDR3 protein: CSVPQSGQGFDGYTF; CDR3 DNA: TGCAGCGTCCCGCAGTCGGGACAGGGTTTTGATGGCTACACCTTC; clone size: NA; V gene: TRBV29-1; CDR3 length: 15; D gene: TRBD1; J gene: TRBJ1-2
CDR3 protein: CASSYSGQGNTEAFF; CDR3 DNA: TGTGCCAGCAGTTACTCCGGACAGGGGAACACTGAAGCTTTCTTT; clone size: NA; V gene: TRBV6-6; CDR3 length: 15; D gene: TRBD1; J gene: TRBJ1-1
CDR3 protein: CASSSHMMNTEAFF; CDR3 DNA: TGTGCCAGCAGTAGTCACATGATGAACACTGAAGCTTTCTTT; clone size: once; V gene: TRBV28; CDR3 length: 14; D gene: NA; J gene: TRBJ1-1
CDR3 protein: CASSPSRQAEKLFF; CDR3 DNA: TGCGCCAGCAGCCCATCCCGACAGGCCGAAAAACTGTTTTTT; clone size: NA; V gene: TRBV5-1; CDR3 length: 14; D gene: NA; J gene: TRBJ1-4
CDR3 protein: CASKRRTGANVLTF; CDR3 DNA: TGTGCCAGCAAACGACGGACGGGGGCCAACGTCCTGACTTTC; clone size: NA; V gene: TRBV6-4; CDR3 length: 14; D gene: NA; J gene: TRBJ2-6
CDR3 protein: CASGLGTSGRSNEQFF; CDR3 DNA: TGTGCTAGTGGTTTGGGGACTAGCGGGAGAAGCAATGAGCAGTTCTTC; clone size: NA; V gene: TRBV12-5; CDR3 length: 16; D gene: TRBD2; J gene: TRBJ2-1
CDR3 protein: CASSLEAGGNEKLFF; CDR3 DNA: TGTGCCAGCAGCTTAGAGGCGGGGGGGAATGAAAAACTGTTTTTT; clone size: many; V gene: TRBV11-2; CDR3 length: 15; D gene: NA; J gene: TRBJ1-4
CDR3 protein: CASSLGGTLGLAGLDTQYF; CDR3 DNA: TGTGCCAGCAGCTTAGGGGGTACCTTAGGACTAGCGGGACTGGATACGCAGTATTTT; clone size: NA; V gene: TRBV7-6; CDR3 length: 19; D gene: TRBD2; J gene: TRBJ2-3
CDR3 protein: CASSLTPGRHNSPLHF; CDR3 DNA: TGTGCCAGCAGCTTAACCCCGGGACGTCATAATTCACCCCTCCACTTT; clone size: NA; V gene: TRBV11-2; CDR3 length: 16; D gene: NA; J gene: TRBJ1-6
CDR3 protein: CSGGTHNTEAFF; CDR3 DNA: TGCAGCGGCGGGACACACAACACTGAAGCTTTCTTT; clone size: NA; V gene: TRBV29-1; CDR3 length: 12; D gene: NA; J gene: TRBJ1-1
CDR3 protein: CSVAHYPFGNTIYF; CDR3 DNA: TGCAGCGTTGCCCACTACCCGTTTGGAAACACCATATATTTT; clone size: once; V gene: TRBV29-1; CDR3 length: 14; D gene: NA; J gene: TRBJ1-3
CDR3 protein: CAISVTSGGVQETQYF; CDR3 DNA: TGTGCCATCAGTGTCACTAGCGGGGGAGTCCAAGAGACCCAGTACTTC; clone size: NA; V gene: TRBV10-3; CDR3 length: 16; D gene: TRBD2; J gene: TRBJ2-5
CDR3 protein: CASRPSTSGRANEQFF; CDR3 DNA: TGCGCCAGCCGGCCTTCGACTAGCGGGAGGGCCAATGAGCAGTTCTTC; clone size: NA; V gene: TRBV5-1; CDR3 length: 16; D gene: TRBD2; J gene: TRBJ2-1